The TCR beta chain under discussion was sequenced for a study of blood T cells in healthy people across ages. Extraction of total RNA produced a minimum of 5 micrograms from each sample. Next came a second PCR, run for roughly 6 to 11 cycles, which used a sample-barcoded 5' primer along with a J-beta primer mix. MiXCR, applied by TCRdb to the 5' RACE reads, yields one record per CDR3 protein. The sample includes 700,000 or so distinct CDR3 sequences, 20% to 25% of them seen just once. The V gene end was trimmed by 8 bases and the J gene end by 6 bases; junction bases not matched to a gene: 9. Germline CDR1 reads SNHLY; CDR2 reads FYNNEI. CDR3 length: 13 residues.

Sequencing input: blood. The TCR was taken from a man aged 65-85 years in good health. The chain recombines TRBV2 with TRBJ1-1; 7 positions agree with TRBD1. The CDR3 nucleotides are TGTGCCAGCCTTAACATAGACAGGGCTGAAGCTTTCTTT. It codes for CASLNIDRAEAFF.